The T cell receptor (beta chain) under discussion was sequenced for a study of tumor-infiltrating lymphocytes in primary liver carcinoma. The wider study: The tumors ranged from about 4 to 10 cm across and fell within stage T1-T3 N0M0.

Investigators took RNA and DNA out together from roughly 21-30 mg of unsorted bulk tissue. This clonotype came up many times. Synthesis of TCR beta cDNA was carried out from 450 to 650 ng total RNA with a constant-region primer. Sequencing libraries for TCR beta derived from three nested multiplex PCR rounds that used slightly modified ARM-PCR. It was with TRBV1-TRBV30 forward primers and a C-beta reverse primer that the first two PCR rounds were run, at around 10 cycles each. TCRdb reprocessed the multiplex PCR reads via MiXCR and lists one record per CDR3 protein. The sample gives over 95,000 distinct CDR3 sequences, approximately 68% of which show up once; around 8.8% is in the top ten. This CDR3 region has 13 residues. Per germline, CDR1 MNHEY and CDR2 SVGAGI. Trimming removed 5 bases from V and 5 bases from J, with 13 bases in between.

The specimen sequenced was liver tumor tissue from sampling region 5. Subset of the sample: tumor region T5, tumor centre. The chain joins TRBV6-5 to TRBJ2-7; D might be TRBD2 (6 bases). The TCR sequence derives from a woman aged 55-75 years with primary liver carcinoma and hepatitis B virus infection. The CDR3 is CASSDGGLNEQYF. Written as DNA, the CDR3 is TGTGCCAGCAGTGACGGGGGTCTCAACGAGCAGTACTTC.